The next 13 T cell receptor beta chains were all read from a single sample in a study of CD8 T cells in ankylosing spondylitis. One entry per CDR3 protein, called by TCRdb with MiXCR from the 5' RACE reads. The data contain some 140,000 distinct CDR3 sequences, approximately 8.4% of them singletons. The sequenced sample consisted of synovial fluid, either unsorted or a sorted T cell fraction (not recorded which). Receptor source: a male donor with ankylosing spondylitis.

The chain links TRBV29-1 to TRBJ1-2, with D tentatively TRBD1 (6 bases). Germline-derived CDR1 and CDR2 are SQVTM and ANQGSEA. Trimming took off 7 bases at V and 8 bases at J, with 17 bases between the two ends. CDR3 length: 12 residues. The CDR3 protein is CSADRGARGYTF. The CDR3 bases are TGCAGCGCAGATAGGGGGGCGCGCGGCTACACCTTC. The entire variable domain, with the rest obtained from reference TRBV29-1 and TRBJ1-2, is as follows: SAVISQKPSRDICQRGTSLTIQCQVDSQVTMMFWYRQQPGQSLTLIATANQGSEATYESGFVIDKFPISRPNLTFSTLTVSNMSPEDSSIYLCSADRGARGYTFGSGTRLTVV.

As to this clonotype: This may come from a read error, since a much larger clone is one base off. The chain has TRBV4-2 and TRBJ2-5; 7 nucleotides agree with TRBD2. There are 15 residues in the CDR3. Germline values: CDR1 LGHNA, CDR2 YNFKEQ. The CDR3 is CACSQERTSQETQYF. DNA of the CDR3: TGTGCCTGCAGCCAAGAAAGGACTAGCCAAGAGACCCAGTACTTC.

The chain carries TRBV20-1 and TRBJ2-5; TRBD2 might be the D (6 bases). CDR3 size: 13 residues. V lost 1 base and J lost 2, with 8 bases in between. Germline lookup yields CDR1 DFQATT and CDR2 SNEGSKA (reference sequence). The CDR3 protein is CSARGAGQETQYF. The CDR3 coding sequence is TGCAGTGCTAGAGGGGCGGGGCAAGAGACCCAGTACTTC.

The V call is TRBV5-1, the J call TRBJ2-1; perhaps TRBD2 as D (7 bases). Germline lookup yields CDR1 SGHRS and CDR2 YFSETQ. The CDR3 loop spans 16 amino acids. Trimming left V 0 bases short and J 10 bases short, with 20 bases between. Written as DNA, the CDR3 is TGCGCCAGCAGCTTGGCGGGGGGCGCGGGTTCCCGAGAGCAGTTCTTC. Protein: CASSLAGGAGSREQFF.

Many counts were recorded for this clonotype. The genes are TRBV6-2 or TRBV6-3 and TRBJ1-1; D perhaps matches TRBD1 (6 bases). This CDR3 has 12 amino acids. Deletions cut 11 bases from V and 1 base from J, with 11 bases between. Germline loops: CDR1 MNHEY, CDR2 SVGEGT. The CDR3 is CAGGHQNTEAFF. In DNA form, the CDR3 reads TGTGCCGGGGGACACCAGAACACTGAAGCTTTCTTT.

This clonotype appeared many times. The chain joins TRBV7-2 to TRBJ2-1; possibly TRBD2 for D (6 bases). Trimming cost V 3 bases and J 5 bases, with 8 bases left between them. Germline V gene lookup returns CDR1 SGHTA and CDR2 FQGNSA. The CDR3 loop spans 13 amino acids. The CDR3 coding sequence is TGTGCCAGCAGCTTGGGACTTCACAATGAGCAGTTCTTC. Translating it yields CASSLGLHNEQFF. The entire variable domain, with the rest obtained from reference TRBV7-2 and TRBJ2-1, is as follows: GAGVSQSPSNKVTEKGKDVELRCDPISGHTALYWYRQSLGQGLEFLIYFQGNSAPDKSGLPSDRFSAERTGGSVSTLTIQRTQQEDSAVYLCASSLGLHNEQFFGPGTRLTVL.

This clonotype was recorded at least ten times. The rearrangement uses TRBV5-5 and TRBJ1-2; D gene ambiguous. The V end lost 6 bases, the J end lost 5 bases, and 20 bases lay between the germline ends. Germline loops: CDR1 SGHKS, CDR2 YYEKEE (reference sequence). The CDR3 consists of 15 residues. Here the CDR3 DNA reads TGTGCCAGCATTATAAGGGAGGACTTCGGGTATGGCTACACCTTC. Translated: CASIIREDFGYGYTF.

The table lists this clonotype with many counts. J is TRBJ1-1 and V is TRBV25-1; D gene uncertain. Germline loops: CDR1 MGHDK, CDR2 SYGVNS. This CDR3 has 15 residues. The V end lost 2 bases, the J end lost 2 bases, and 12 bases lay between the germline ends. The CDR3 bases are TGTGCCAGCAGTGAACCTCCCCCGGGAAACACTGAAGCTTTCTTT. Protein: CASSEPPPGNTEAFF. The full variable domain, with the rest looked up from reference TRBV25-1 and TRBJ1-1, is EADIYQTPRYLVIGTGKKITLECSQTMGHDKMYWYQQDPGMELHLIHYSYGVNSTEKGDLSSESTVSRIRTEHFPLTLESARPSHTSQYLCASSEPPPGNTEAFFGQGTRLTVV.

This clonotype was counted many times. The genes are TRBV29-1 and TRBJ2-7; D unresolved. There are 14 residues in the CDR3. CDR1 is SQVTM and CDR2 is ANQGSEA in the germline V gene. V lost 0 bases to trimming and J lost 0 bases, with 9 bases between them. CDR3 sequence: CSVEDPWSSYEQYF. The CDR3 DNA sequence: TGCAGCGTTGAAGATCCCTGGTCCTCCTACGAGCAGTACTTC.

This clonotype was detected ten times or more. V and J are TRBV14 and TRBJ1-2, with D perhaps matching TRBD1 (5 bases). Per the germline V gene, CDR1 is SGHDN and CDR2 is FVKESK. The CDR3 covers 16 residues. Trimming shortened V by 3 bases and J by 8 bases, and 22 bases separated the two germline ends. CDR3 in DNA: TGTGCCAGCAGCCAGGCCACGGGACGGCGAGAAAGGGGCTACACCTTC. Protein sequence: CASSQATGRRERGYTF.

This chain joins TRBV7-2 and TRBJ2-5; 7 nucleotides line up with TRBD1. The germline CDR1 and CDR2 sequences are SGHTA and FQGNSA. V trimming: 3 bases; J trimming: 3 bases; junction bases outside the gene matches: 7. The CDR3 has 15 amino acids. CDR3 coding DNA: TGTGCCAGCAGCTTGGCAGGGGGACGGAAAGAGACCCAGTACTTC. As protein: CASSLAGGRKETQYF.

This clonotype occurred a few times. The chain couples TRBV6-1 to TRBJ2-2; 9 positions agree with TRBD2. The CDR3 covers 15 residues. The trim removed 6 bases at V and 6 bases at J, leaving 8 bases unmatched. Germline-derived CDR1 and CDR2 are MNHNS and SASEGT. The CDR3 sequence is CASSPRRGGSGELFF. Written as DNA, the CDR3 is TGTGCCAGCAGCCCCAGGCGGGGGGGTTCCGGGGAGCTGTTTTTT.

This clonotype has more than one count but fewer than ten. CDR3 sequence reads: CASSISIETQYF. CDR3 nucleotide sequence: TGCGCCAGCAGCATCTCCATAGAGACCCAGTACTTC. The V gene is TRBV5-1, the J gene TRBJ2-5; no firm D call. In germline, CDR1 is SGHRS, CDR2 YFSETQ. The CDR3 runs to 12 residues. V lost 4 bases and J lost 4, with 8 bases in between.